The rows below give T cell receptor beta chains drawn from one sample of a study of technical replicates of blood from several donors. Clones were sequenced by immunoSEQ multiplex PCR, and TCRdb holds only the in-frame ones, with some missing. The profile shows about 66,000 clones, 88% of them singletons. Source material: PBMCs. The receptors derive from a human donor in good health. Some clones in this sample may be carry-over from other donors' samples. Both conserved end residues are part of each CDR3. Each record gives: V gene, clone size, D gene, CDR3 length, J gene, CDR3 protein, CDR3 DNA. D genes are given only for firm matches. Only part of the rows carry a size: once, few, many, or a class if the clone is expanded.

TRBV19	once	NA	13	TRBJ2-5	CASSTGNHETQYF	TGTGCCAGTAGTACAGGGAATCATGAGACCCAGTACTTC
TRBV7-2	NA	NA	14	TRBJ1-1	CASSLYTTTFSAFF	TGTGCCAGCAGCCTTTATACAACGACGTTTAGCGCTTTCTTT
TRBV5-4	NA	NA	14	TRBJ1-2	CASSLGGGGYGYTF	TGTGCCAGCAGCTTGGGGGGGGGCGGCTATGGCTACACCTTC
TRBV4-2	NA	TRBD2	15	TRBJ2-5	CASSRTSGSQETQYF	TGTGCCAGCAGCAGGACTAGCGGGAGTCAAGAGACCCAGTACTTC
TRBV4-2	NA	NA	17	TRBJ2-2	CASSPRFGGLHTGELFF	TGTGCCAGCAGCCCCAGGTTCGGGGGTCTCCACACCGGGGAGCTGTTTTTT
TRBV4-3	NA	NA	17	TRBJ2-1	CASSQDPTGSSYNEQFF	TGCGCCAGCAGCCAAGATCCCACAGGGAGCTCCTACAATGAGCAGTTCTTC
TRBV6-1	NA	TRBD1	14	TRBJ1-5	CASSDGQGGSPQHF	TGTGCCAGCAGTGATGGACAGGGCGGTTCGCCCCAGCATTTT
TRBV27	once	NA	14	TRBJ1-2	CASSSLQGSYGYTF	TGTGCCAGCAGTTCCCTACAGGGTAGCTATGGCTACACCTTC
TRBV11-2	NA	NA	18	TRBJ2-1	CASSFIASRYGSYNEQFF	TGTGCCAGCAGCTTTATTGCCTCGCGGTATGGCTCCTACAATGAGCAGTTCTTC
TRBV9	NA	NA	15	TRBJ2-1	CASSVDGSTYNEQFF	TGTGCCAGCAGCGTAGACGGGAGCACCTACAATGAGCAGTTCTTC
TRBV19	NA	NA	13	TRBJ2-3	CASRTSGANTQYF	TGTGCCAGTAGAACCAGCGGAGCTAATACGCAGTATTTT
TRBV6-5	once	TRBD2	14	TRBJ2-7	CASSLAGNSYEQYF	TGTGCCAGCAGCTTAGCGGGGAACTCCTACGAGCAGTACTTC
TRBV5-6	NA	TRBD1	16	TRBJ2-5	CASSFGQGIWGETQYF	TGTGCCAGCAGCTTTGGACAGGGAATTTGGGGAGAGACCCAGTACTTC
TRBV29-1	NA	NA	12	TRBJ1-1	CSGTNVNTEAFF	TGCAGCGGCACAAACGTGAACACTGAAGCTTTCTTT
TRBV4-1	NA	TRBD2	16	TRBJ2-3	CASSLTSSGGTNTQYF	TGCGCCAGCAGCCTAACGAGTAGCGGGGGCACGAATACGCAGTATTTT
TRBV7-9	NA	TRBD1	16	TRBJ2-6	CASSSNRGPGANVLTF	TGTGCCAGCAGCTCGAACAGGGGGCCTGGGGCCAACGTCCTGACTTTC
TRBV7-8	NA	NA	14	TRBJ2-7	CASSPRGSSYEQYF	TGTGCCAGCAGCCCCCGGGGTAGCTCCTACGAGCAGTACTTC
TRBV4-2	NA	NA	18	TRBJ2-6	CASSQVGGAGSGANVLTF	TGTGCCAGCAGCCAAGTTGGCGGGGCCGGCTCTGGGGCCAACGTCCTGACTTTC
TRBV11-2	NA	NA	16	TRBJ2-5	CASSLGGGPFLETQYF	TGTGCCAGCAGCTTAGGGGGGGGCCCCTTTTTGGAGACCCAGTACTTC
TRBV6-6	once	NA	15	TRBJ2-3	CASRRGRTSTDTQYF	TGTGCCAGCAGACGAGGCCGGACTAGCACAGATACGCAGTATTTT
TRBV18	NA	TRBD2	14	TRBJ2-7	CASSPEGTSYEQYF	TGTGCCAGCTCACCAGAAGGGACTAGCTATGAGCAGTACTTC
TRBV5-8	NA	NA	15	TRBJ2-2	CASSRRVLNTGELFF	TGTGCCAGCAGCCGCAGGGTCTTAAACACCGGGGAGCTGTTTTTT
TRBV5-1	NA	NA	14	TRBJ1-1	CASSFDRARTEAFF	TGCGCCAGCAGCTTCGACAGAGCAAGGACTGAAGCTTTCTTT
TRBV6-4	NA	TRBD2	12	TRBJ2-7	CASSDSIGSGKF	TGTGCCAGCAGTGACTCGATCGGTAGCGGGAAATTC
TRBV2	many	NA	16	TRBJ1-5	CASRESGIYSNQPQHF	TGTGCCAGCAGAGAATCAGGGATTTATAGCAATCAGCCCCAGCATTTT
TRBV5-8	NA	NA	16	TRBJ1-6	CASSLLLSSYNSPLHF	TGTGCCAGCAGCTTGCTTCTAAGCTCCTATAATTCACCCCTCCACTTT
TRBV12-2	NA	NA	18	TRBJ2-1	CASRLPAQERGGDNEQFF	TGTGCAAGTCGCTTACCCGCCCAAGAGCGGGGGGGTGACAATGAGCAGTTCTTC
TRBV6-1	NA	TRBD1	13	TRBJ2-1	CASSGRQGSEQFF	TGTGCCAGCAGTGGACGACAGGGATCCGAGCAGTTCTTC
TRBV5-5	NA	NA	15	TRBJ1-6	CASSLDPGSDSPLHF	TGTGCCAGCAGCTTGGATCCGGGTAGCGATTCACCCCTCCACTTT
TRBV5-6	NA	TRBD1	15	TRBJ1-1	CASSLGRQGNTEAFF	TGTGCCAGCAGCTTGGGGCGACAGGGGAACACTGAAGCTTTCTTT
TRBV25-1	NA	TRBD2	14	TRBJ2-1	CASLPGGPYNEQFF	TGTGCCAGCCTCCCGGGGGGGCCCTACAATGAGCAGTTCTTC
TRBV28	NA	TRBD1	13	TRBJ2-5	CASTTQGAGTQYF	TGTGCCAGCACCACACAGGGGGCTGGGACCCAGTACTTC
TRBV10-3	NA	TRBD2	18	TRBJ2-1	CAIKGGLAGDRSYNEQFF	TGTGCCATCAAGGGAGGCCTAGCGGGAGATAGGTCCTACAATGAGCAGTTCTTC
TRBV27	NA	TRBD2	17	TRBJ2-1	CASSLSKGLAGGNEQFF	TGTGCCAGCAGTTTATCGAAGGGGTTAGCGGGAGGTAATGAGCAGTTCTTC
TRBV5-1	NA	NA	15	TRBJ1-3	CASSLGQSSGNTIYF	TGCGCCAGCAGCTTGGGACAGAGCTCTGGAAACACCATATATTTT